This is a list of T cell receptor beta chains from one sample in a study of blood T cell repertoires in COVID-19. Here immunoSEQ multiplex PCR was the method, and the copy in TCRdb shows in-frame clones only, minus some. The sample lists fewer than 110,000 clones, approximately 89% occurring once. Sequenced input: peripheral blood. These receptors were taken from a woman aged 30 to 39 with acute or convalescent COVID-19. The CDR3 runs from the conserved cysteine through the conserved F or W. The D gene is left open where the match is weak. Some rows have no size entry. The others give once, few or many, or a class for an expanded clone.

v_gene: TRBV3-1/TRBV3-2
abundance: .
j_gene: TRBJ2-7
d_gene: .
CDR3nt: TGTGCCAGCAGCCAAAAATTTGACAGCCAATACTACGAGCAGTACTTC
CDR3aa: CASSQKFDSQYYEQYF

v_gene: TRBV6-5
abundance: .
j_gene: TRBJ1-4
d_gene: .
CDR3nt: TGTGCCAGCAGTTACCTCCAGGGGACCAATGAAAAACTGTTTTTT
CDR3aa: CASSYLQGTNEKLFF

v_gene: TRBV5-1
abundance: .
j_gene: TRBJ1-6
d_gene: .
CDR3nt: TGCGCCAGCAGCTTGGCAGATTCTTACTATAATTCACCCCTCCACTTT
CDR3aa: CASSLADSYYNSPLHF

v_gene: TRBV2
abundance: .
j_gene: TRBJ1-2
d_gene: .
CDR3nt: TGTGCCAGCATAGGCGAGACATCCTATGGCTACACCTTC
CDR3aa: CASIGETSYGYTF

v_gene: TRBV10-3
abundance: few
j_gene: TRBJ1-2
d_gene: TRBD1
CDR3nt: TGTGCCACGAACCGAGATACAGGGGACAGGAGCTATGGCTACACCTTC
CDR3aa: CATNRDTGDRSYGYTF

v_gene: TRBV5-4
abundance: .
j_gene: TRBJ2-3
d_gene: TRBD1
CDR3nt: TGTGCCAGCAGCCATCGGGACAGGGGGAGCACAGATACGCAGTATTTT
CDR3aa: CASSHRDRGSTDTQYF

v_gene: TRBV19
abundance: .
j_gene: TRBJ2-1
d_gene: .
CDR3nt: TGTGCCAGTAGTCACCCTGGGGAGCGCGGGGAGCAGTTCTTC
CDR3aa: CASSHPGERGEQFF

v_gene: TRBV19
abundance: .
j_gene: TRBJ1-5
d_gene: .
CDR3nt: TGTGCCAGTAGCATCCACCGGGGGCCCCAGCATTTT
CDR3aa: CASSIHRGPQHF

v_gene: TRBV19
abundance: .
j_gene: TRBJ1-5
d_gene: .
CDR3nt: TGTGCCAGTAGTATGGCCGGCGGTCAGCCCCAGCATTTT
CDR3aa: CASSMAGGQPQHF

v_gene: TRBV10-3
abundance: .
j_gene: TRBJ2-7
d_gene: TRBD2
CDR3nt: TGTGCCATCAGTGAGACGGGACTAGCGGGGGGGAGCTCCTACGAGCAGTACTTC
CDR3aa: CAISETGLAGGSSYEQYF

v_gene: TRBV5-6
abundance: once
j_gene: TRBJ2-6
d_gene: .
CDR3nt: TGTGCCAGCAGCCTACAGCTCTCTGGGGCCAACGTCCTGACTTTC
CDR3aa: CASSLQLSGANVLTF

v_gene: TRBV5-1
abundance: .
j_gene: TRBJ1-2
d_gene: .
CDR3nt: TGCGCCAGCAGCTTGTTACGACACCTCTATGGCTACACCTTC
CDR3aa: CASSLLRHLYGYTF

v_gene: TRBV27
abundance: once
j_gene: TRBJ2-7
d_gene: TRBD1
CDR3nt: TGTGCCAGCAGTTCAATGGACAGGGTAAGGCTAGGGTTCTACGAGCAGTACTTC
CDR3aa: CASSSMDRVRLGFYEQYF

v_gene: TRBV28
abundance: few
j_gene: TRBJ1-5
d_gene: .
CDR3nt: TGTGCCAGCAGTTTTAGGGGGAACCTTAATCAGCCCCAGCATTTT
CDR3aa: CASSFRGNLNQPQHF

v_gene: TRBV11-2
abundance: .
j_gene: TRBJ1-1
d_gene: TRBD1
CDR3nt: TGTGCCAGCAGCTTTACCCGGGACAGGGGGCCGAACACTGAAGCTTTCTTT
CDR3aa: CASSFTRDRGPNTEAFF

v_gene: TRBV2
abundance: .
j_gene: TRBJ1-4
d_gene: TRBD1
CDR3nt: TGTGCCAGCAGTTACCAGACAGGGTCTAATGAAAAACTGTTTTTT
CDR3aa: CASSYQTGSNEKLFF

v_gene: TRBV7-2
abundance: .
j_gene: TRBJ2-2
d_gene: .
CDR3nt: TGTGCCAGCAGCTTAGAGAGTCGAGGCCTGTGGGAGCTGTTTTTT
CDR3aa: CASSLESRGLWELFF

v_gene: TRBV19
abundance: .
j_gene: TRBJ1-3
d_gene: .
CDR3nt: TGTGCCAGTAGTATATCAGATGGAAACACCATATATTTT
CDR3aa: CASSISDGNTIYF

v_gene: TRBV9
abundance: few
j_gene: TRBJ1-5
d_gene: .
CDR3nt: TGTGCCAGCAGCGTAGTGGGTGAGGTTGGCAATCAGCCCCAGCATTTT
CDR3aa: CASSVVGEVGNQPQHF

v_gene: TRBV5-1
abundance: few
j_gene: TRBJ2-7
d_gene: TRBD1
CDR3nt: TGCGCCAGCAGCTTGGGAGGGACAGTCTCCTACGAGCAGTACTTC
CDR3aa: CASSLGGTVSYEQYF

v_gene: TRBV2
abundance: .
j_gene: TRBJ2-7
d_gene: .
CDR3nt: TGTGCCAGCAGTTCGACATCATGGGCTGACGAGCAGTACTTC
CDR3aa: CASSSTSWADEQYF

v_gene: TRBV7-9
abundance: .
j_gene: TRBJ2-5
d_gene: TRBD1
CDR3nt: TGTGCCAGCACCTCCTCGGACAGGTTGGGGAAGACCCAGTACTTC
CDR3aa: CASTSSDRLGKTQYF

v_gene: TRBV5-1
abundance: once
j_gene: TRBJ1-1
d_gene: TRBD1
CDR3nt: TGCGCCAGCAGCTTGGACAGACAGGGAAGAACCCCTGAAGCTTTCTTT
CDR3aa: CASSLDRQGRTPEAFF

v_gene: TRBV7-9
abundance: .
j_gene: TRBJ1-6
d_gene: TRBD1
CDR3nt: TGTGCCAGCAACCCCATGGGACAGTCAGATTATAATTCACCCCTCCACTTT
CDR3aa: CASNPMGQSDYNSPLHF

v_gene: TRBV19
abundance: .
j_gene: TRBJ1-2
d_gene: .
CDR3nt: TGTGCCAGTAGCGGGCGGAGGGGCCCTTCATTAAGATCTCTCTATGGCTACACCTTC
CDR3aa: CASSGRRGPSLRSLYGYTF

v_gene: TRBV6-5
abundance: once
j_gene: TRBJ1-2
d_gene: .
CDR3nt: TGTGCCAGCAGTTACTCGAGTTCTGGGAGAGTGTATGGCTACACCTTC
CDR3aa: CASSYSSSGRVYGYTF

v_gene: TRBV12-3/TRBV12-4
abundance: once
j_gene: TRBJ1-6
d_gene: .
CDR3nt: TGTGCCAGCAGTCCTACAACAGGACCCCTCCACTTT
CDR3aa: CASSPTTGPLHF

v_gene: TRBV7-9
abundance: .
j_gene: TRBJ1-2
d_gene: TRBD1
CDR3nt: TGTGCCAGCAGTCGAAATCGGGGAACAGGGGTGGTCTATGGCTACACCTTC
CDR3aa: CASSRNRGTGVVYGYTF

v_gene: TRBV6-2/TRBV6-3
abundance: .
j_gene: TRBJ1-4
d_gene: TRBD1
CDR3nt: TGTGCCAGCAGTCCAGACAGGGGGTTTAATGAAAAACTGTTTTTT
CDR3aa: CASSPDRGFNEKLFF

v_gene: TRBV6-5
abundance: .
j_gene: TRBJ1-5
d_gene: TRBD1
CDR3nt: TGTGCCAGCGGAAGTTCGCAGGGGGCGAGGCAGCCCCAGCATTTT
CDR3aa: CASGSSQGARQPQHF

v_gene: TRBV20-1
abundance: .
j_gene: TRBJ2-1
d_gene: .
CDR3nt: TGCAGTGCTTTTGCCCCGGTTGAGCAGTTCTTC
CDR3aa: CSAFAPVEQFF

v_gene: TRBV5-8
abundance: .
j_gene: TRBJ1-3
d_gene: TRBD1
CDR3nt: TGTGCCAGCAGCTTGGGACAGGGAGGCGCTGGAAACACCATATATTTT
CDR3aa: CASSLGQGGAGNTIYF

v_gene: TRBV5-6
abundance: .
j_gene: TRBJ1-2
d_gene: .
CDR3nt: TGTGCCAGCAGCGGGAGGGGCCGGGGGCTCCAGGGCTACACCTTC
CDR3aa: CASSGRGRGLQGYTF

v_gene: TRBV5-1
abundance: .
j_gene: TRBJ1-1
d_gene: .
CDR3nt: TGCGCCAGCAGCTTGGGGGGCCCGAACACTGAAGCTTTCTTT
CDR3aa: CASSLGGPNTEAFF

v_gene: TRBV5-1
abundance: .
j_gene: TRBJ1-4
d_gene: .
CDR3nt: TGCGCCAGCAGCCCGGAGGGGCAGTTTAATGAAAAACTGTTTTTT
CDR3aa: CASSPEGQFNEKLFF

v_gene: TRBV29-1
abundance: .
j_gene: TRBJ2-1
d_gene: TRBD2
CDR3nt: TGCAGCGCCGGGGGGGCGGTCTCCTACAATGAGCAGTTCTTC
CDR3aa: CSAGGAVSYNEQFF

v_gene: TRBV4-1
abundance: .
j_gene: TRBJ1-5
d_gene: .
CDR3nt: TGCGCCAGCAGCCAAGTACTCGGGGGGAATCAGCCCCAGCATTTT
CDR3aa: CASSQVLGGNQPQHF

v_gene: TRBV12-3/TRBV12-4
abundance: .
j_gene: TRBJ1-1
d_gene: .
CDR3nt: TGTGCCAGCAGTTTGTACGGTGCCACTGAAGCTTTCTTT
CDR3aa: CASSLYGATEAFF

v_gene: TRBV6-5
abundance: .
j_gene: TRBJ1-2
d_gene: TRBD1
CDR3nt: TGTGCCAGCAGTACGACAGGGTACTATGGCTACACCTTC
CDR3aa: CASSTTGYYGYTF

v_gene: TRBV19
abundance: .
j_gene: TRBJ2-6
d_gene: TRBD1
CDR3nt: TGTGCCAGTAGGGAATCCGGGACAGGGATCGCTGGGGCCAACGTCCTGACTTTC
CDR3aa: CASRESGTGIAGANVLTF

v_gene: TRBV2
abundance: few
j_gene: TRBJ1-4
d_gene: .
CDR3nt: TGTGCCAGCAGTGACAGGGTGGTAGAAGATGAAAAACTGTTTTTT
CDR3aa: CASSDRVVEDEKLFF

v_gene: TRBV29-1
abundance: .
j_gene: TRBJ1-2
d_gene: .
CDR3nt: TGCAGCGTTGAAGATCTCGGGTCCGGCTACACCTTC
CDR3aa: CSVEDLGSGYTF

v_gene: TRBV21-1
abundance: .
j_gene: TRBJ1-3
d_gene: .
CDR3nt: TGTGCCAACAAGGGACAGGGGGCGGCTGGAAACACCATATATTTT
CDR3aa: CANKGQGAAGNTIYF

v_gene: TRBV6-6
abundance: .
j_gene: TRBJ1-1
d_gene: TRBD1
CDR3nt: TGTGCCAGCAGTTACTTGGGACAGGGGGACACTGAAGCTTTCTTT
CDR3aa: CASSYLGQGDTEAFF

v_gene: TRBV3-1/TRBV3-2
abundance: .
j_gene: TRBJ1-6
d_gene: .
CDR3nt: TGTGCCAGCAGCCTCGATAGCTCCTATAATTCACCCCTCCACTTT
CDR3aa: CASSLDSSYNSPLHF

v_gene: TRBV19
abundance: once
j_gene: TRBJ2-7
d_gene: .
CDR3nt: TGTGCCAGTAGTCCCGGCGGACTGAGCTCCTACGAGCAGTACTTC
CDR3aa: CASSPGGLSSYEQYF

v_gene: TRBV5-8
abundance: .
j_gene: TRBJ2-7
d_gene: TRBD1
CDR3nt: TGTGCCAGCAGCCTCCCGACAGGGGGCATCACCTACGAGCAGTACTTC
CDR3aa: CASSLPTGGITYEQYF

v_gene: TRBV5-1
abundance: .
j_gene: TRBJ2-7
d_gene: .
CDR3nt: TGCGCCAGCAGCAGAGGAAGTAACTACGAGCAGTACTTC
CDR3aa: CASSRGSNYEQYF

v_gene: TRBV5-6
abundance: .
j_gene: TRBJ1-2
d_gene: .
CDR3nt: TGTGCCAGCAGCTTCGACAGCCTTGCCTATGGCTACACCTTC
CDR3aa: CASSFDSLAYGYTF

v_gene: TRBV10-2
abundance: .
j_gene: TRBJ2-7
d_gene: .
CDR3nt: TGCGCCAGCGAGGGCGGGACTGCCTACGAGCAGTACTTC
CDR3aa: CASEGGTAYEQYF

v_gene: TRBV11-3
abundance: .
j_gene: TRBJ1-2
d_gene: .
CDR3nt: TGTGCCAGCAGCTTCGGACTATCGTATGGCTACACCTTC
CDR3aa: CASSFGLSYGYTF

v_gene: TRBV18
abundance: few
j_gene: TRBJ1-2
d_gene: TRBD1
CDR3nt: TGTGCCAGCTCACCAGGCTCGACAGGGTTCCGTCGAAACTATGGCTACACCTTC
CDR3aa: CASSPGSTGFRRNYGYTF

v_gene: TRBV27
abundance: .
j_gene: TRBJ1-2
d_gene: TRBD1
CDR3nt: TGTGCCAGCAGTGCGCAAGGACAGGGAATAACCTATGGCTACACCTTC
CDR3aa: CASSAQGQGITYGYTF

v_gene: TRBV2
abundance: .
j_gene: TRBJ2-7
d_gene: .
CDR3nt: TGTGCCAGCAGTACCCACAGGGACCAGGAGCAGTACTTC
CDR3aa: CASSTHRDQEQYF

v_gene: TRBV24-1
abundance: .
j_gene: TRBJ2-1
d_gene: .
CDR3nt: TGTGCCACCAGTGATCGGGGAAATGAGCAGTTCTTC
CDR3aa: CATSDRGNEQFF

v_gene: TRBV11-3
abundance: .
j_gene: TRBJ1-2
d_gene: TRBD1
CDR3nt: TGTGCCAGCAGCTTAAAGACAGGGATTTCGGGCTACACCTTC
CDR3aa: CASSLKTGISGYTF

v_gene: TRBV19
abundance: .
j_gene: TRBJ1-1
d_gene: TRBD1
CDR3nt: TGTGCCAGTAGTAAGGACAGGGCGAACACTGAAGCTTTCTTT
CDR3aa: CASSKDRANTEAFF